This T cell receptor (beta chain) emerged from a study of somatic mutations in cytotoxic T cells in rheumatoid arthritis. Turning to the study itself: Immediately following diagnosis and ahead of any treatment, patient blood (more than 27 ml EDTA) was drawn.

TCRdb's copy holds only in-frame clones and misses some; the assay was immunoSEQ multiplex PCR. The table has some 16,000 clones, approximately 84% seen once. The V end was cut by 4 bases, the J end by 1 base, with 5 bases between. The CDR3 contains 13 residues. Looked up from germline, CDR1 is LNHDA and CDR2 is SQIVND (reference sequence). The sample consisted of CD8+ T cells sorted from blood. The gene calls are TRBV19 and TRBJ1-5; no clear D gene. The clonotype comes from an adult with rheumatoid arthritis. CDR3 region: CASSRWSNQPQHF. The CDR3 DNA reads TGTGCCAGTAGTAGGTGGAGCAATCAGCCCCAGCATTTT. Together with reference TRBV19 and TRBJ1-5, the CDR3 gives the full variable domain: DGGITQSPKYLFRKEGQNVTLSCEQNLNHDAMYWYRQDPGQGLRLIYYSQIVNDFQKGDIAEGYSVSREKKESFPLTVTSAQKNPTAFYLCASSRWSNQPQHFGDGTRLSIL.